These 10 T cell receptor beta chains came from one sample sequenced in a study of blood T cell repertoires in COVID-19. Repertoires were generated with immunoSEQ multiplex PCR, while TCRdb's copy carries only in-frame clones and drops some. The sample lists tens of thousands of clones; roughly 90% were seen once. Input material: peripheral blood. All receptors derive from a man aged 50 or older with COVID-19, enrolled during active disease.

The chain is built from TRBV5-1 and TRBJ2-7; D gene unclear. V lost 5 bases and J lost 7, with 16 bases in between. The CDR3 sequence is 13 residues long. Germline V CDR1 and CDR2: SGHRS, YFSETQ. The CDR3 coding sequence is TGCGCCAGCAGTCCATCCCCCCAAGAGGAGCAGTACTTC. This translates into CASSPSPQEEQYF.

The V gene is TRBV11-2, the J gene TRBJ1-1; weak D call: TRBD1 (6 bases). Per germline, CDR1 SGHAT and CDR2 FQNNGV. V shed 7 bases and J shed 4 bases, with 13 bases lying between them. The CDR3 consists of 13 residues. The CDR3 region is CASNIPGATEAFF. For the CDR3, the DNA is TGTGCCAGCAACATCCCAGGGGCCACTGAAGCTTTCTTT.

The V call is TRBV6-5, the J call TRBJ1-6; D remains ambiguous. The germline V and J ends were trimmed by 4 bases and 7 bases, with 5 bases remaining between them. This CDR3 has 12 residues. Germline-derived CDR1 and CDR2 are MNHEY and SVGAGI. The CDR3 DNA is TGTGCCAGCAGTTCCCCGAATTCACCCCTCCACTTT. Translated, it gives CASSSPNSPLHF.

The chain uses TRBV28 and TRBJ1-1; D possibly corresponds to TRBD1 (6 bases). The ends were cut back, 4 bases at V and 4 bases at J, with 19 bases in the middle. The CDR3 is made up of 16 amino acids. CDR1 MDHEN and CDR2 SYDVKM come from the germline V gene. In DNA, the CDR3 is TGTGCCAGCAGTTCAAACGGGACACCTGGGACCACTGAAGCTTTCTTT. Its translation is CASSSNGTPGTTEAFF.

V is TRBV5-1 and J is TRBJ1-1; D is uncertain. Trimming removed 0 bases at V and 4 bases at J, with 10 bases between. CDR1 SGHRS and CDR2 YFSETQ come from the germline V gene. CDR3 length: 14 amino acids. The CDR3 sequence: CASSLGHRSTEAFF. DNA for the CDR3: TGCGCCAGCAGCTTGGGGCACCGGAGCACTGAAGCTTTCTTT.

The CDR3 DNA reads as TGTGCCAGTAGTAGATGGCAAAATAATCAGCCCCAGCATTTT. It translates to CASSRWQNNQPQHF. V is TRBV19 and J is TRBJ1-5; D not certain. Between the trimmed V and J ends, which lost 4 bases and 4 bases, there was a span of 11 bases. Germline CDR1 LNHDA, CDR2 SQIVND (reference sequence). The CDR3 consists of 14 residues.

The DNA of the CDR3 is TGCGCCAGCAGCTTGGGAGGCGGGACAGGGTCTTCAAAACTGTTTTTT. Translated: CASSLGGGTGSSKLFF. V gene TRBV5-1 combines with J gene TRBJ1-4, with 9 bases identical to TRBD1. The CDR3 has 16 amino acids. The V gene's germline CDR1 is SGHRS and CDR2 YFSETQ. V dropped 0 bases and J dropped 10; count of bases not matched to a gene: 10.

The rearrangement uses TRBV5-1 and TRBJ2-2, with TRBD1 matching over 9 bases. V shed 6 bases, J shed 4 bases, and the junction held 7 bases outside the gene matches. Looked up from germline, CDR1 is SGHRS and CDR2 is YFSETQ. This CDR3 spans 15 amino acids. CDR3 protein: CASTTGTGSTGELFF. Here the CDR3 DNA reads TGCGCCAGCACCACTGGGACAGGGTCCACCGGGGAGCTGTTTTTT.

V is TRBV5-1 and J is TRBJ2-5; D is unresolved. The germline gives CDR1 SGHRS, CDR2 YFSETQ. V lost 2 bases and J 1 base, leaving 6 bases between the germline ends. There are 13 residues in the CDR3. This CDR3 is CASSFGSQETQYF. In nucleotides, the CDR3 is TGCGCCAGCAGCTTTGGCTCCCAAGAGACCCAGTACTTC. Filled out from reference TRBV5-1 and TRBJ2-5, the complete variable domain reads KAGVTQTPRYLIKTRGQQVTLSCSPISGHRSVSWYQQTPGQGLQFLFEYFSETQRNKGNFPGRFSGRQFSNSRSEMNVSTLELGDSALYLCASSFGSQETQYFGPGTRLLVL.

This clone has only a few counts. V gene TRBV7-2 combines with J gene TRBJ1-2; TRBD1 is a possible D gene (6 bases). V was shortened by 5 bases and J by 1 base, with 11 bases between the two germline ends. This CDR3 has 14 amino acids. Germline CDR1 SGHTA, CDR2 FQGNSA. In DNA, the CDR3 is TGTGCCAGCAGCCCGGACAGCCTTAACTATGGCTACACCTTC. It is translated as CASSPDSLNYGYTF.